These 10 T cell receptor beta chains were all obtained from the same sample, sequenced in a study of shared clonotypes between healthy human individuals. TCRdb's copy holds only in-frame clones and misses some; the assay was immunoSEQ multiplex PCR. The profile shows about 230,000 clones, 65% of them singletons. The sequenced sample was memory CD4+ T cells sorted from blood. Documented subset: CD45RA-negative fraction. These receptors were collected from a man aged 25 to 40 in good health.

Only a few counts were recorded for this clone. The chain combines TRBV28 with TRBJ2-4, with 9 bases matching TRBD1. Germline V lookup: CDR1 MDHEN, CDR2 SYDVKM. The CDR3 length is 14 residues. The V gene end was trimmed by 7 bases and the J gene end by 7 bases; junction bases not matched to a gene: 8. CDR3 sequence (DNA): TGTGCCAGCACCGGACAGGGGAGTGGGAACATTCAGTACTTC. It codes for CASTGQGSGNIQYF.

V is TRBV2 and J is TRBJ1-5, with D maybe TRBD1 (5 bases). Deletions cut 7 bases from V and 7 bases from J, with 14 bases between. Germline V gives CDR1 SNHLY, CDR2 FYNNEI. The CDR3 extends over 13 amino acids. The CDR3 bases are TGTGCCAGCAATGGGGGTTTACAGCAGCCCCAGCATTTT. Its protein is CASNGGLQQPQHF.

The chain uses TRBV18 and TRBJ2-1; 8 positions agree with TRBD2. V shed 2 bases and J 2 bases; nucleotides not matched to a gene: 5. From germline, CDR1 is KGHSH and CDR2 LQKENI. The CDR3 covers 16 residues. The CDR3 here is CASSPSTSGAYNEQFF. CDR3 in DNA: TGTGCCAGCTCACCAAGCACTAGCGGAGCCTACAATGAGCAGTTCTTC.

In its sample, this clone was seen many times. The chain uses TRBV6-1 and TRBJ2-7; no firm D call. CDR3 length: 11 residues. Deletions cut 3 bases from V and 7 bases from J, with 7 bases between. Germline V gene sequence: CDR1 MNHNS, CDR2 SASEGT. For the CDR3, the DNA is TGTGCCAGCAGTGATGGGTGGGAGCAGTACTTC. Translating gives CASSDGWEQYF.

This chain links TRBV7-9 with TRBJ1-1; possible D gene TRBD1, 6 bases. With 2 bases removed from V and 3 bases from J, the gap between germline ends came to 10 bases. The CDR3 sequence is 14 residues long. Germline assignment: CDR1 SEHNR and CDR2 FQNEAQ (reference sequence). The CDR3 nucleotides read TGTGCCAGCAGCTTATTGGACAGACACACTGAAGCTTTCTTT. This sequence encodes CASSLLDRHTEAFF.

This clone was recorded once. The V gene is TRBV7-6, the J gene TRBJ2-2, with D possibly TRBD1 on 6 matching bases. Germline V gene data show CDR1 as SGHVS and CDR2 as FNYEAQ. V gave up 1 base and J gave up 5 bases, with 17 bases separating them. The CDR3 is 17 amino acids. The CDR3 is CASSLGSYRDVTGELFF. Written as DNA, the CDR3 is TGTGCCAGCAGCTTAGGGAGTTACAGGGATGTTACCGGGGAGCTGTTTTTT.

The rearrangement uses TRBV30 and TRBJ1-2, with D possibly TRBD1 on 5 matching bases. Germline V lookup: CDR1 GTSNPN, CDR2 SVGIG (reference sequence). CDR3 size: 14 residues. With 8 bases removed from V and 4 bases from J, the gap between germline ends came to 20 bases. Written as DNA, the CDR3 is TGTGCCGGGGACTGGCAGTCTAGACGCTATGGCTACACCTTC. Residues: CAGDWQSRRYGYTF.

The chain employs TRBV4-3 and TRBJ2-7; D not resolved. CDR1 is LGHNA, CDR2 YSLEER, per germline. The V end lost 1 base, the J end lost 0 bases, and 7 bases lay between the germline ends. The CDR3 length is 14 residues. As DNA, the CDR3 is TGCGCCAGCAGCCAAGGGACGAACTCCTACGAGCAGTACTTC. Its translation is CASSQGTNSYEQYF.

In this sample, this clone turned up many times. The V and J genes are TRBV7-9 and TRBJ2-3; 8 bases match TRBD2. From germline, CDR1 is SEHNR and CDR2 FQNEAQ (reference sequence). This CDR3 is 17 amino acids long. Trimming took 5 bases from V and 5 from J; bases not matched to a gene: 15. CDR3 DNA sequence: TGTGCCAGCAGCCAACTCGGGGGGGAGTTAGTCGGAGATACGCAGTATTTT. Protein: CASSQLGGELVGDTQYF.

The chain joins TRBV2 to TRBJ2-7, with a tentative D call TRBD1 (6 bases). The CDR3 is made up of 16 amino acids. CDR1 and CDR2 (germline): SNHLY, FYNNEI. V lost 2 bases and J 6 bases, leaving 20 bases between the germline ends. CDR3 sequence: CASSERVVYRALEQYF. The CDR3 coding sequence is TGTGCCAGCAGTGAAAGAGTTGTTTACAGGGCCCTCGAGCAGTACTTC.